The T cell receptor beta chain described here comes from a study of cytomegalovirus exposure and HLA in healthy donors. Study background: From about 180 million T cells, an earlier analysis saw around 120 million unique TCR beta sequences.

Primers for the PCR totalled 60 Vbeta and 13 Jbeta. Produced via immunoSEQ multiplex PCR; TCRdb's table is partial and in-frame only. This repertoire shows more than 150,000 clones, 80% to 85% found once; its top ten account for around 0.27%. J was trimmed by 14 bases and V by 1 base; bases with no gene match: 6. CDR1 and CDR2 from the germline V gene are SEHNR and FQNEAQ (reference sequence). CDR3 size: 12 residues. General study results and limits: The majority of TCR sequences were rare, yet some public TCRs appeared in many donors. In vitro experiments confirmed that a few CMV-associated chains were specific for CMV antigens.

A word on this clone: Its specificity is not known.

This rearrangement joins TRBV7-9 to TRBJ1-1, with TRBD1 matching 8 bases. The sequence derives from a boy between 5 and 17 years old in good health and CMV-seronegative. The sample consisted of PBMCs. CDR3 amino acids: CASSLEDRVWFF. In DNA form, the CDR3 reads TGTGCCAGCAGCTTAGAGGACAGGGTCTGGTTCTTT.